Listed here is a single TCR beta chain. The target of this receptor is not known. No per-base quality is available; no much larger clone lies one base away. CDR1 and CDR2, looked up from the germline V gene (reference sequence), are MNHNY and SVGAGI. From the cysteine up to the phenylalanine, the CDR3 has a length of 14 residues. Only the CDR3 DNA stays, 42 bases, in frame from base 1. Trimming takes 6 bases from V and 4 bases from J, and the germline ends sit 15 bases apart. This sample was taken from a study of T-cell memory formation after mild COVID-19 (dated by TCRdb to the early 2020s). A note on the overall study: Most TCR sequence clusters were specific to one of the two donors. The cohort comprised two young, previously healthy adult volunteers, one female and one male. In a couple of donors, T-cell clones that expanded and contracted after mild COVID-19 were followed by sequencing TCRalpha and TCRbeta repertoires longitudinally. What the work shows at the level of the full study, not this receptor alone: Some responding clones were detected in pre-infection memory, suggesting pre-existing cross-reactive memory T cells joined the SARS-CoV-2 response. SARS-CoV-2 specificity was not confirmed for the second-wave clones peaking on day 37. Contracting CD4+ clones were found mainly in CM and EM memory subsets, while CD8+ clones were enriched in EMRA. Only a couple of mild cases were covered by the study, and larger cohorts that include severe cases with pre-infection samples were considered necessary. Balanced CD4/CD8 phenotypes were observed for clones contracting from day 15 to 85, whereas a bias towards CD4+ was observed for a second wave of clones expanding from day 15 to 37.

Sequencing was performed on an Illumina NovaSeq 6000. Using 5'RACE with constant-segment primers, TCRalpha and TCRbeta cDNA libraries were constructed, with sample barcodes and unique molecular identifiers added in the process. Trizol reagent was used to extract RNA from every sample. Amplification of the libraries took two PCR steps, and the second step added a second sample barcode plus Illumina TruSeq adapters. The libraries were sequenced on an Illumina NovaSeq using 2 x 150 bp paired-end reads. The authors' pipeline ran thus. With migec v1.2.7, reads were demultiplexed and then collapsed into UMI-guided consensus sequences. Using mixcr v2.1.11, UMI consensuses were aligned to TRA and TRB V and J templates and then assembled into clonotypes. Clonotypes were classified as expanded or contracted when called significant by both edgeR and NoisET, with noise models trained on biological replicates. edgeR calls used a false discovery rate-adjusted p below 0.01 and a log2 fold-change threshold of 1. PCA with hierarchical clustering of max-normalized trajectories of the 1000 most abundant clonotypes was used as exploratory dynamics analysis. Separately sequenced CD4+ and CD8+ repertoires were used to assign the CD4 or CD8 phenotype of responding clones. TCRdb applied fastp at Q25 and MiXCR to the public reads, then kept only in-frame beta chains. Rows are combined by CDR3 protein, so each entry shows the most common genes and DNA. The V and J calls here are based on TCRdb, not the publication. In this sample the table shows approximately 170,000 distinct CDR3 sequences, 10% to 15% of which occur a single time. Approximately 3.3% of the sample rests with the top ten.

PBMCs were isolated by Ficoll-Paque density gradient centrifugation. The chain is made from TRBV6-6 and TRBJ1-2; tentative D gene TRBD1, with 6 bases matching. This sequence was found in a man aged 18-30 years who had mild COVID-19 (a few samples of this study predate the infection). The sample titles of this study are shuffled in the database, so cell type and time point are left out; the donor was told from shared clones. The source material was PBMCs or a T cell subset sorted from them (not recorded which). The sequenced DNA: TGTGCCAGCAGCTACAGGGTATCGGGCTATGGCTACACCTTC. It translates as CASSYRVSGYGYTF.